These T cell receptor beta chains were read from a single sample in a study of CD8+CD57+ T cells in acquired aplastic anemia. TCRdb independently ran MiXCR on the reads; one entry per CDR3 protein. The table shows about 200,000 distinct CDR3 sequences, with around three fifths occurring only once. The material sequenced was sorted CD4+, CD8+, or CD8+CD57+ T cells (not recorded which) from PBMCs. These receptors were collected from a human donor with aplastic anemia. Each CDR3 is given with its conserved first and last residue. A D gene is named only where the DNA matches it firmly. Rows give clone size only sometimes, using once, few, many, or a class for an expanded clone.

d_call	j_call	clone_size	v_call	cdr3_aa	cdr3_nt
TRBD1	TRBJ2-3	.	TRBV29-1	CSVNPPGGTQYF	TGCAGCGTGAATCCTCCAGGGGGTACGCAGTATTTT
.	TRBJ2-3	.	TRBV7-2	CASSLSAAVWLDTQYF	TGTGCCAGCAGCTTATCGGCCGCCGTGTGGTTGGATACGCAGTATTTT
.	TRBJ2-7	.	TRBV12-3/TRBV12-4	CASSAAGTSPRDEQYF	TGTGCCAGCAGCGCCGCCGGGACATCACCCAGGGACGAGCAGTACTTC
.	TRBJ2-3	.	TRBV15	CATSRDRLASTDTQYF	TGTGCCACCAGCAGAGATAGGCTAGCGAGCACAGATACGCAGTATTTT
TRBD1	TRBJ1-1	.	TRBV7-8	CASSLATGGTNTEAFF	TGTGCCAGCAGCTTAGCGACAGGGGGAACGAACACTGAAGCTTTCTTT
TRBD1	TRBJ2-7	.	TRBV6-1	CASQQGAREQYF	TGTGCCAGTCAACAGGGGGCGCGAGAGCAGTACTTC
TRBD1	TRBJ1-2	.	TRBV11-2	CASSLDPDRGHGYTF	TGTGCCAGCAGCTTAGACCCGGACAGGGGTCATGGCTACACCTTC
TRBD1	TRBJ2-3	.	TRBV5-1	CASSQRQGRTDTQYF	TGCGCCAGCAGCCAACGACAGGGGAGAACAGATACGCAGTATTTT
.	TRBJ2-3	few	TRBV15	CATSKGGSGGTDTQYF	TGTGCCACCAGCAAAGGGGGGAGTGGTGGCACAGATACGCAGTATTTT
TRBD1	TRBJ2-1	.	TRBV2	CASSLDRNNEQFF	TGTGCCAGCAGCTTGGACAGGAACAATGAGCAGTTCTTC
TRBD1	TRBJ2-5	.	TRBV20-1	CSAKGQDQETQYF	TGCAGTGCTAAAGGACAGGACCAAGAGACCCAGTACTTC
TRBD1	TRBJ1-5	.	TRBV12-3/TRBV12-4	CASSFGLRGGQPQHF	TGTGCCAGCAGTTTTGGGCTCAGGGGGGGACAGCCCCAGCATTTT
TRBD1	TRBJ1-6	.	TRBV9	CASSVPGQGAPLHF	TGTGCCAGCAGCGTACCGGGACAGGGGGCACCCCTCCACTTT
TRBD1	TRBJ1-1	.	TRBV7-2	CASQGQPNTEAFF	TGTGCCAGCCAGGGACAGCCAAACACTGAAGCTTTCTTT
TRBD1	TRBJ2-7	.	TRBV7-8	CASSLTDREKGNEQYF	TGTGCCAGCAGCCTGACTGACAGGGAGAAGGGTAACGAGCAGTACTTC
TRBD2	TRBJ2-5	.	TRBV2	CASSESFAGGGETQYF	TGTGCCAGCAGTGAAAGTTTTGCGGGGGGCGGAGAGACCCAGTACTTC
TRBD2	TRBJ2-1	.	TRBV19	CASSQIAGANNEQFF	TGTGCCAGTAGTCAAATAGCGGGGGCAAACAATGAGCAGTTCTTC
.	TRBJ2-1	.	TRBV20-1	CSASRLADRGDEQFF	TGCAGTGCTAGCCGACTAGCGGACAGGGGGGATGAGCAGTTCTTC
.	TRBJ2-7	few	TRBV7-6	CASSLSGGEQYF	TGTGCCAGCAGCTTATCTGGGGGCGAGCAGTACTTC
.	TRBJ1-1	.	TRBV9	CASSVAGGQAAFF	TGTGCCAGCAGCGTAGCGGGGGGCCAGGCAGCTTTCTTT
TRBD2	TRBJ2-7	.	TRBV7-3	CASKASGTYEQYF	TGTGCCAGCAAGGCTAGCGGAACCTACGAGCAGTACTTC
.	TRBJ2-7	.	TRBV10-3	CAISDTEYEQYF	TGTGCCATCAGTGACACCGAATACGAGCAGTACTTC
.	TRBJ1-1	.	TRBV7-8	CASSDTGVVGRDTEAFF	TGTGCCAGCAGCGACACGGGAGTGGTGGGGCGAGACACTGAAGCTTTCTTT
.	TRBJ1-2	.	TRBV5-1	CASSLEPADYGYTF	TGCGCCAGCAGCTTGGAACCAGCCGACTATGGCTACACCTTC
.	TRBJ2-7	.	TRBV20-1	CSARNGYSYEQYF	TGCAGTGCTCGTAATGGATACTCCTACGAGCAGTACTTC
.	TRBJ1-6	.	TRBV19	CASSFTETYNSPLHF	TGTGCCAGTAGTTTCACAGAAACCTATAATTCACCCCTCCACTTT
.	TRBJ2-2	.	TRBV7-9	CASSLGVRPQSNTGELFF	TGTGCCAGCAGCTTGGGTGTCCGCCCACAGTCGAACACCGGGGAGCTGTTTTTT
TRBD1	TRBJ1-2	.	TRBV7-2	CASSWEGQGNYGYTF	TGTGCCAGCAGTTGGGAAGGACAGGGCAACTATGGCTACACCTTC
TRBD2	TRBJ2-7	.	TRBV20-1	CSASWRGGWGEQYF	TGCAGTGCCAGCTGGCGCGGGGGGTGGGGGGAGCAGTACTTC
TRBD2	TRBJ2-1	.	TRBV7-6	CASSLAISGRAYNEQFF	TGTGCCAGCAGCTTAGCCATTAGCGGGAGGGCCTACAATGAGCAGTTCTTC
.	TRBJ1-5	many	TRBV6-1	CASSVFWGGNQPQHF	TGTGCCAGCAGTGTATTCTGGGGAGGCAATCAGCCCCAGCATTTT
TRBD1	TRBJ2-7	.	TRBV11-3	CASSSSPGQGYEQYF	TGTGCCAGCAGCTCATCTCCGGGACAGGGGTACGAGCAGTACTTC
.	TRBJ1-5	.	TRBV19	CASSIRQGNQPQHF	TGTGCCAGTAGTATTCGACAAGGCAATCAGCCCCAGCATTTT
.	TRBJ2-5	many	TRBV20-1	CSAGGDSQETQYF	TGCAGTGCAGGCGGGGACAGCCAAGAGACCCAGTACTTC
.	TRBJ2-7	.	TRBV20-1	CSAREYSEQYF	TGCAGTGCTAGAGAATATAGCGAGCAGTACTTC
.	TRBJ1-2	.	TRBV7-6	CASSLNTNYGYTF	TGTGCCAGCAGCTTAAATACAAACTATGGCTACACCTTC
.	TRBJ2-7	.	TRBV7-2	CASSSWKGGYEQYF	TGTGCCAGCAGCTCCTGGAAGGGTGGGTACGAGCAGTACTTC
.	TRBJ1-5	.	TRBV12-3/TRBV12-4	CASSQQGAYNQPQHF	TGTGCCAGCAGTCAGCAGGGAGCATACAATCAGCCCCAGCATTTT
.	TRBJ2-3	.	TRBV20-1	CSARGIRGRPSTDTQYF	TGCAGTGCTAGGGGTATTCGTGGCAGACCAAGCACAGATACGCAATATTTT
.	TRBJ2-3	.	TRBV5-5	CASSLRLGGDTQYF	TGCGCCAGCAGCCTACGACTAGGGGGGGATACGCAGTATTTT
.	TRBJ2-1	many	TRBV15	CATSSYLGGDEQFF	TGTGCCACCAGCAGCTATCTGGGGGGTGATGAGCAGTTCTTC
.	TRBJ2-2	.	TRBV2	CASSDRHSNTGELFF	TGTGCCAGCAGTGACAGACACTCGAACACCGGGGAGCTGTTTTTT
TRBD2	TRBJ2-7	many	TRBV10-3	CAISQLAGDYEQYF	TGTGCCATCAGTCAACTAGCGGGGGATTACGAGCAGTACTTC
.	TRBJ1-6	once	TRBV19	CASSTPEGPGPLHF	TGTGCCAGTAGTACCCCAGAGGGCCCAGGACCCCTCCACTTT
TRBD2	TRBJ2-7	.	TRBV4-1	CASSPGLSSYEQYF	TGCGCCAGCAGCCCGGGACTAAGCTCCTACGAGCAGTACTTC
.	TRBJ1-1	.	TRBV5-1	CASSEAGKMNTEAFF	TGCGCCAGCAGCGAGGCGGGAAAGATGAACACTGAAGCTTTCTTT
.	TRBJ1-2	.	TRBV20-1	CSASDDYGYTF	TGCAGTGCTTCGGACGACTATGGCTACACCTTC
TRBD1	TRBJ2-7	.	TRBV7-2	CASSGGGQGEQYF	TGTGCCAGCAGTGGGGGAGGACAGGGCGAGCAGTACTTC
.	TRBJ1-1	.	TRBV7-8	CASSLTTGYTEAFF	TGTGCCAGCAGCCTGACTACAGGGTACACTGAAGCTTTCTTT
.	TRBJ1-2	many	TRBV7-9	CASSSTTGALIVGYTF	TGTGCCAGCAGCTCCACCACGGGGGCCCTTATTGTTGGCTACACCTTC
.	TRBJ1-1	.	TRBV29-1	CSERNQGRAEAFF	TGCAGCGAGAGAAATCAGGGAAGGGCTGAAGCTTTCTTT